These 20 T cell receptor beta chains share one sample of origin, sequenced in a study of blood T cells in healthy people across ages. Primers used in a second PCR of roughly 7 to 12 cycles were a sample-barcoded 5' primer and a J-beta primer mix. TCRdb re-called the 5' RACE reads with MiXCR, one entry per CDR3 protein. The sample yields roughly 500,000 distinct CDR3 sequences, 27% seen once. Sequenced material: blood. The receptors derive from a woman in her 70s in good health.

The chain is built from TRBV5-1 and TRBJ2-3, with 8 bases fitting TRBD1. With V trimmed by 4 bases and J by 5 bases, 9 bases remained unmatched. Germline values: CDR1 SGHRS, CDR2 YFSETQ. The CDR3 extends over 15 amino acids. In nucleotides, the CDR3 is TGCGCCAGCAGCCCGGAACAGGGGGGAAAAGATACGCAGTATTTT. Residues: CASSPEQGGKDTQYF.

This clonotype was detected a few times. The chain recombines TRBV29-1 with TRBJ1-2; D uncertain. This CDR3 has 9 amino acids. V was clipped by 3 bases and J by 5 bases, with 1 base between them. Germline CDR1 and CDR2: SQVTM and ANQGSEA. DNA for the CDR3: TGCAGCGTTGAGTATGGCTACACCTTC. Amino acids: CSVEYGYTF.

A few counts support this clonotype. The chain employs TRBV12-3 or TRBV12-4 and TRBJ1-1, with unresolved D. V was pared by 1 base and J by 8 bases, with 17 bases between. CDR3 length: 15 residues. In nucleotides, the CDR3 is TGTGCCAGCAGTTTAGTATACGGCAACCGGGTCGAAGCTTTCTTT. The encoded protein is CASSLVYGNRVEAFF.

In its sample, this clonotype was seen a few times. The chain has TRBV7-9 and TRBJ1-4; D is undetermined. Germline CDR1 and CDR2: SEHNR and FQNEAQ (reference sequence). This CDR3 has 15 residues. Trimming stripped 1 base from V and 4 bases from J, with 10 bases between. Here the CDR3 reads CASSLGVPGNEKLFF. The CDR3 DNA reads TGTGCCAGCAGCTTAGGGGTCCCTGGTAATGAAAAACTGTTTTTT. Filled out from reference TRBV7-9 and TRBJ1-4, the complete variable domain reads DTGVSQNPRHKITKRGQNVTFRCDPISEHNRLYWYRQTLGQGPEFLTYFQNEAQLEKSRLLSDRFSAERPKGSFSTLEIQRTEQGDSAMYLCASSLGVPGNEKLFFGSGTQLSVL.

The chain couples TRBV5-5 to TRBJ2-5; D unclear. The J call is uncertain, as TRBJ2-7 better fits the DNA end. The CDR3 contains 13 residues. Per germline, CDR1 SGHKS and CDR2 YYEKEE (reference sequence). The CDR3 nucleotides read TGTGCCAGCAGGTCAATGACTTCCTACGAGCAGTACTTC. Its protein is CASRSMTSYEQYF.

CDR3 sequence: CASSLLGQGKQNTEAFF. The CDR3 coding sequence is TGTGCCAGCAGTTTATTGGGCCAGGGGAAACAGAACACTGAAGCTTTCTTT. The chain combines TRBV27 with TRBJ1-1, with a possible D match to TRBD1 (6 bases). Trimming took 1 base from V and 1 from J, leaving 16 bases between them. This CDR3 comprises 17 residues. Germline V gene sequence: CDR1 MNHEY, CDR2 SMNVEV (reference sequence).

This clonotype showed up just a few times. Its ends do not fully match the called genes, so a read error is possible. The gene calls are TRBV5-1 and TRBJ2-6; possible D gene TRBD1, 6 bases. Germline V lookup: CDR1 SGHRS, CDR2 YFSETQ. The CDR3 is 18 residues long. The CDR3 protein is CASSHEDRRPAGANVLAF. Here the CDR3 DNA reads TGCGCCAGCAGCCATGAGGACAGACGACCGGCTGGGGCCAACGTCCTGGCTTTC.

This rearrangement joins TRBV13 to TRBJ1-1; tentative D call: TRBD1 (5 bases). The CDR3 loop spans 16 amino acids. The V and J ends lost 5 bases and 5 bases respectively, with 21 bases between them. Germline-derived CDR1 and CDR2 are PRHDT and FYEKMQ (reference sequence). The CDR3 is CASSQTYGATSTEAFF. The DNA of the CDR3 is TGTGCCAGCAGCCAGACTTACGGGGCGACGAGTACTGAAGCTTTCTTT.

This clonotype was counted between two and nine times. This chain uses TRBV7-2 with TRBJ2-5, with D perhaps TRBD1 or TRBD2 (5 bases each). Gene TRBJ2-1 matches the end of the DNA better, so the J call may be wrong. Germline CDR1 and CDR2: SGHTA and FQGNSA. This CDR3 is 17 amino acids long. CDR3 nucleotide sequence: TGTGCCAGCAGCCCAGGGAGAGGCGTAATCGGCATCAATGAGCAGTTCTTC. Its translation is CASSPGRGVIGINEQFF.

The gene calls are TRBV6-5 and TRBJ1-2; D call uncertain. CDR1 is MNHEY, CDR2 SVGAGI, per germline. Trimming took off 0 bases at V and 8 bases at J, with 10 bases between the two ends. The CDR3 loop spans 13 amino acids. CDR3 sequence: CASSYSDGWGYTF. DNA of the CDR3: TGTGCCAGCAGTTACTCAGACGGGTGGGGCTACACCTTC.

The sample holds many counts of this clonotype. The V call is TRBV18, the J call TRBJ2-5; D unresolved. CDR1 and CDR2 from the germline V gene are KGHSH and LQKENI. This CDR3 contains 13 residues. Trimming took off 6 bases at V and 5 bases at J, with 13 bases between the two ends. CDR3 coding DNA: TGTGCCAGCTCCCAAGCGCCGTCTGAGACCCAGTACTTC. Translation gives CASSQAPSETQYF.

This clonotype was seen a few times. A junction end diverges from the germline sequence, so it may reflect a read error. This chain connects TRBV20-1 to TRBJ2-7; a possible D gene is TRBD1 (6 bases). The CDR3 sequence is 15 residues long. Germline V gives CDR1 DFQATT, CDR2 SNEGSKA (reference sequence). CDR3 residues: CSARVGSGASYEQYF. The CDR3 DNA is TGTAGTGCTAGAGTAGGGTCAGGGGCATCCTACGAGCAGTACTTC.

This clonotype appeared a few times. The chain links TRBV6-1 to TRBJ1-1, with D tentatively TRBD1 (6 bases). Germline assignment: CDR1 MNHNS and CDR2 SASEGT. The CDR3 consists of 15 residues. V lost 0 bases and J 6 bases, leaving 14 bases between the germline ends. CDR3: CASSEARGLGAEAFF. CDR3 in DNA: TGTGCCAGCAGTGAAGCGCGGGGGCTCGGGGCTGAAGCTTTCTTT.

This clonotype turned up a few times. The J gene is TRBJ2-5, the V gene TRBV20-1; D may correspond to TRBD1 or TRBD2 (6 bases each). The DNA matches TRBJ2-7 better at its end, which makes the J call doubtful. Germline V gene data show CDR1 as DFQATT and CDR2 as SNEGSKA (reference sequence). The CDR3 is 16 residues long. The CDR3 DNA follows: TGCAGTGCTAGGGACCCACAGGGAGGCCTGCCCCACGAGCAGTACTTC. It is translated as CSARDPQGGLPHEQYF.

This clonotype was counted only a few times. V gene TRBV10-3 combines with J gene TRBJ1-3, with TRBD1 matching over 7 bases. The V gene end was trimmed by 6 bases and the J gene end by 0 bases; junction bases not matched to a gene: 8. Germline V CDR1 and CDR2: ENHRY, SYGVKD. CDR3 length equals 16 residues. CDR3 sequence reads: CAIRRQGETSGNTIYF. CDR3 DNA: TGTGCCATCAGAAGACAGGGCGAGACCTCTGGAAACACCATATATTTT.

This clonotype was recorded a few times. The chain links TRBV6-6 to TRBJ1-2; D might be TRBD1 (5 bases). The CDR3 length is 12 residues. V was trimmed by 7 bases and J by 5 bases, leaving 11 bases between them. The germline gives CDR1 MNHNY, CDR2 SVGAGI (reference sequence). The chain's CDR3 is CASKQEGYGYTF. In DNA form, the CDR3 reads TGTGCCAGCAAACAGGAAGGGTATGGCTACACCTTC.

This clonotype was detected only a few times. The chain has TRBV7-2 and TRBJ2-1; 11 positions match TRBD2. Unmatched junction bases numbered 11, after V lost 3 bases and J lost 7 bases. CDR1 and CDR2 (germline): SGHTA, FQGNSA. CDR3 size: 17 residues. CDR3: CASSLGTLAGGSNEQFF. The CDR3 region has the DNA TGTGCCAGCAGCTTGGGTACCCTAGCGGGGGGATCAAATGAGCAGTTCTTC. Full variable domain (outside the CDR3, taken from reference TRBV7-2 and TRBJ2-1): GAGVSQSPSNKVTEKGKDVELRCDPISGHTALYWYRQSLGQGLEFLIYFQGNSAPDKSGLPSDRFSAERTGGSVSTLTIQRTQQEDSAVYLCASSLGTLAGGSNEQFFGPGTRLTVL.

The chain couples TRBV12-3 or TRBV12-4 to TRBJ2-5; TRBD2 agrees at 9 bases. The DNA end is a closer match to TRBJ2-1, so the J assignment may be wrong. The CDR3 is 16 amino acids. The CDR3 sequence: CASSLRGTSRYNEQFF. In DNA form, the CDR3 reads TGTGCCAGCAGTTTACGTGGGACTAGCCGGTACAATGAGCAGTTCTTC.

V and J are TRBV20-1 and TRBJ1-2, with D unresolved. Germline lookup yields CDR1 DFQATT and CDR2 SNEGSKA (reference sequence). CDR3 length equals 13 residues. Trimming took off 4 bases at V and 2 bases at J, with 11 bases between the two ends. This CDR3 is CSAIMQGNYGYTF. Here the CDR3 DNA reads TGCAGTGCTATAATGCAAGGGAACTATGGCTACACCTTC.

The rearrangement joins TRBV18 to TRBJ1-5; TRBD1 is a possible D gene (6 bases). Germline V gene lookup returns CDR1 KGHSH and CDR2 LQKENI. V was cut by 3 bases and J by 5 bases, with 11 bases left in between. This CDR3 has 14 amino acids. The CDR3: CASSPSRGDQPQHF. CDR3 nucleotide sequence: TGTGCCAGCTCACCCAGCAGGGGCGATCAGCCCCAGCATTTT.